Below, one T cell receptor beta chain is given with its context. There is no known antigen for this receptor. No base qualities exist here, and no much larger clone lies one base off it. Spanning cysteine to phenylalanine, the CDR3 consists of 15 amino acids. Only the CDR3 DNA stays, 45 bases, in frame from base 1. Trimming costs V 7 bases and J 2 bases, and their ends lie 15 bases apart. From a lookup of the germline V gene, CDR1 and CDR2 are MDHEN and SYDVKM. These data are taken from a study of shared clonotypes between healthy human individuals (dated by TCRdb to between 2020 and 2021). About the full investigation: Two women and three men aged 18 to 49 years were included in the cohort. Each donor's leukapheresis produced roughly between about 0.85 and 10 billion PBMCs. For each donor, CD4 naive and CD4 memory were each given three plates, CD8 naive was given two plates, and CD8 memory was given one plate. Different laboratories and diverse techniques were used to prepare libraries and sequence TCR repertoires, to increase sequencing depth and limit assay-specific biases. To estimate repertoire size and how much clonotype sharing occurs between individuals, the study deeply sequenced the blood TCR repertoires of 4 to 6 healthy adults.

Using the deep immunoSEQ assay, TCR CDR3 regions were amplified from genomic DNA by multiplex PCR. Extracted genomic DNA from each cell subset was spread evenly across all wells of several immunoSEQ 96-well plates, with each plate serving as a replicate. For sorted subsets, 150 to 200 ng genomic DNA, equal to some 28,000 T cell genomes, was loaded into each replicate PCR. Purified libraries were measured with a Qubit 3.0 fluorometer, size-checked on a Bioanalyzer 2100, and measured again with the KAPA Library Quantification kit. A separate single-read 150-cycle Illumina NextSeq 550 flow cell was used to sequence each immunoSEQ 96-well plate. Per the original workflow: The immunoSEQ output contained only junctional sequences without quality scores, so filtering could not match that applied to full-length reads. To assign V/J genes and CDR3, sequences were annotated against IMGT germline references using PyIR, a Python wrapper for IgBLAST v1.9. Reads were filtered out if the reads had weak V/J assignments (E-value above 1e-6), no CDR3, stop codons, out-of-frame junctions, or ambiguous translated residues. V3J clonotypes were defined as sequences sharing the same inferred V gene, J gene, and CDR3 amino acid sequence. Percentage overlap between repertoires was computed as shared unique clonotypes divided by the size of the smaller repertoire. Three approaches were used to assess repertoire richness: RTK rarefaction, the Chao1 estimator, and Recon v2.1 estimates of unobserved clonotypes. For all TCRbeta clonotypes obtained by the gDNA method from several donors, generation probabilities were computed with OLGA. Held by TCRdb, this immuneACCESS table contains in-frame sequences only and omits some clones. Under half of the omission traces to an unresolved V gene where checked; the cause of the rest is unknown. That table furnishes V, J and clone size, whereas the DNA furnished D and trimming. The sample records 2 million to 2.5 million clones, less than 95% of which are singletons. The biggest ten clones account for approximately 0.4% of the sample.

Donors were healthy HIV-negative adults with no recently reported acute infections or vaccinations. Every donor was a Caucasian adult living in Nashville, Tennessee, USA. CD4+ T cells were enriched through magnetic negative selection, after which naive cells were positively selected on CD45RA and the remaining negative fraction served as the memory subset. Blood was collected by leukapheresis, and PBMCs were isolated by Ficoll-Histopaque density gradient centrifugation and then cryopreserved in liquid nitrogen vapor phase. Analytical flow cytometry was used to check the purity and quantity of each magnetically sorted T cell population. From each sorted fraction, genomic DNA was isolated and quantified by UV absorbance on a Nanodrop 2000c. Results and caveats for the whole study, not just this receptor: The small number of donors limited the genetic and exposure-history diversity represented. Naive subsets generally had larger estimated clonotype richness than memory subsets did. Pairwise subsampling led to the expectation that sequencing depth would affect the degree of clonotype sharing among donors. About 5% of naive CD4, 3.5% of naive CD8, 2.3% of memory CD4, and 0.4% of memory CD8 clonotypes were shared across four donors. Rarefaction of sorted-subset datasets indicated incomplete sequencing despite the large sequencing depth. Clonotypes shared by all four sorted-subset donors showed higher generation probabilities than non-shared clonotypes. Sampling was restricted to blood, and TCR repertoires in tissue are likely to differ from TCR repertoires in blood.

Sequencing was done on a sample of naive CD4+ T cells from PBMCs. In the paper's terms, the cell subset or site label means: CD45RA+ positively selected. The TCR was taken from a man aged 18 to 29 in good health. Some clones in this sample may be carry-over from other donors' samples. The rearrangement combines TRBV28 with TRBJ2-1; no confident D gene assignment can be made. This receptor carries the CDR3 CASTLTVTTYNEQFF. The DNA is as follows: TGTGCCAGCACCTTGACCGTGACGACCTACAATGAGCAGTTCTTC.